The entry below describes one T cell receptor beta chain. This clonotype was observed many times. There is no known antigen for this receptor. Base qualities are missing; no much larger clone stands one base away. The record originates from a study of neurological immune-mediated disorders (dated by TCRdb to between 2018 and 2021). Turning to the overall study: Using UMI-based sequencing, the study compared peripheral blood TCR-beta repertoires from patients with HTLV-I-associated myelopathy (HAM/TSP), patients with multiple sclerosis, and healthy controls. The approximately 110 TCR-beta libraries included longitudinal samples, technical triplicates and paired sorted CD4+ and CD8+ T-cell subsets alongside PBMC samples. The cohort included about 70 subjects: some 15 with HAM/TSP, around 34 with multiple sclerosis, and 20 or so healthy controls. The paper's findings and limits, for the study overall: Across subjects, expanded clones never shared an identical CDR3 amino acid sequence, which suggests that the TCR-beta repertoires in every group were private. TCR clonal expansion was greatest in HAM/TSP patients and smallest in MS patients, who ranked below even healthy controls.

Sorted-subset TCR libraries were prepared from about a million sorted CD4+ or CD8+ T cells. Peripheral blood was subjected to Ficoll-Hypaque density gradient centrifugation to isolate PBMCs, which were then cryopreserved in liquid nitrogen. The study also sequenced paired sorted CD4+ and CD8+ subsets from healthy controls, HAM/TSP patients and MS patients. The germline V gene encodes CDR1 SEHNR and CDR2 FQNEAQ (reference sequence). The CDR3, from cysteine to phenylalanine, totals 14 residues. The retained sequence is limited to the CDR3, 42 bases, with the frame set at the first base. V is pared back by 2 bases and J by 4 bases, with 12 bases lying between the germline termini. cDNA was synthesized by template-switch 5'RACE using a primer with a 10-nucleotide random unique molecular identifier that tagged each TCR transcript. Every sequencing run yielded over 190 million TCR-beta sequences covering 15-18 subjects. The RNeasy kit was used for extraction of total RNA. The KAPA Real-time Library Amplification kit was used to amplify TCR-beta VDJ regions with primers for the TCR constant region and the 5'RACE anchor. Sample indexes and Illumina adaptors were added in a first PCR, and a second PCR then increased library yield. After Ampure bead purification, the roughly 650 bp TCR product was size-selected on a 2% E-gel SizeSelection system. Before pooling, libraries had their quality checked on a Bioanalyzer, their concentration measured with Qubit, and their quantity determined with the Kapa Library Quantification kit. Libraries were sequenced paired-end 2 x 150 bp on an Illumina HiSeq 2500. To increase sequence diversity, roughly 25-31% phiX was spiked into each library pool. The source study handled its data this way. Quality-filtered reads were processed with the UMI-based MiGEC pipeline, and over 90% of raw TCR sequences were removed by the MiGEC pipeline during error correction. IMGT germline references were used for alignment of VDJ genes, and clonotypes were defined by a unique CDR3 amino acid sequence together with V-J genes. VDJtools evaluated clonal expansion, Shannon diversity and CDR3 relatedness (CalcPairwiseDistances, ClusterSamples); CLCbio workbench built phylogenetic trees. Expanded clones were defined as having at least 8 unique UMIs, based on coefficient-of-variation modelling across technical triplicates. TCRdb trimmed the raw reads at Q25, called clones with MiXCR and kept productive beta chains. Here each entry gathers all rows of one CDR3 protein and keeps the most common genes and DNA. These V and J calls originate from TCRdb's pipeline instead of the authors' own analysis. This sample comprises some 15,000 distinct CDR3 sequences, 13% of them detected only once. Of the sample, more than 35% is held by the ten largest clones.

The TCR originated in a female donor with HTLV-1-associated myelopathy (HAM/TSP). The source material was CD8+ T cells from blood. The chain employs TRBV7-9 and TRBJ2-7, with a weak D call of TRBD2 (6 bases match). The CDR3 region reads CASSLRDSSYEQYF. The base sequence is TGTGCCAGCAGCTTACGGGACTCAAGTTACGAGCAGTACTTC.